Below, 8 T cell receptor beta chains from the same sample are listed, as sequenced in a study of blood T cell repertoires in COVID-19. This table comes from immunoSEQ multiplex PCR, and its TCRdb copy is limited to in-frame clones, with some not included. The table includes fewer than 55,000 clones, roughly 84% detected once. Sequenced material: peripheral blood. These receptors came from a middle-aged man with acute or convalescent COVID-19.

In its sample, this clone was seen a few times. The rearrangement links TRBV19 to TRBJ2-7; 8 positions agree with TRBD2. The germline V gene encodes CDR1 LNHDA and CDR2 SQIVND (reference sequence). The CDR3 runs 16 residues. The V and J ends lost 5 bases and 0 bases, in that order; junction bases with no gene match: 9. In DNA, the CDR3 is TGTGCCAGTAGTCTTCAGGGGACTAGTGTCTCCTACGAGCAGTACTTC. Protein: CASSLQGTSVSYEQYF.

With respect to this clone: One end of the junction is discordant with germline, which a read error may explain. V and J are TRBV7-2 and TRBJ1-3; tentative D call: TRBD1 (5 bases). The germline V gene encodes CDR1 SGHTA and CDR2 FQGNSA. The CDR3 is 19 amino acids. The DNA for the CDR3 is TGTGCCGGCAGCTCTAGCGAGGGGTGGCTACAAAACTCTGGAAACACCATATATTTT. Encoded protein: CAGSSSEGWLQNSGNTIYF.

The rearrangement uses TRBV5-1 and TRBJ1-3; 8 bases are a match to TRBD1. The CDR3 is 15 amino acids. Germline lookup yields CDR1 SGHRS and CDR2 YFSETQ. V was pared by 4 bases and J by 6 bases, with 9 bases of the junction left unmatched. This CDR3 reads CASSRTDRATNTIYF. The CDR3 DNA sequence: TGCGCCAGCAGCCGGACGGACAGGGCTACAAACACCATATATTTT. Together with reference TRBV5-1 and TRBJ1-3, the CDR3 gives the full variable domain: KAGVTQTPRYLIKTRGQQVTLSCSPISGHRSVSWYQQTPGQGLQFLFEYFSETQRNKGNFPGRFSGRQFSNSRSEMNVSTLELGDSALYLCASSRTDRATNTIYFGEGSWLTVV.

The chain links TRBV7-2 to TRBJ2-1, with TRBD2 identical over 12 bases. Germline-derived CDR1 and CDR2 are SGHTA and FQGNSA. J gave up 15 bases and V 6 bases, and 9 bases lay outside the gene matches. The CDR3 consists of 13 residues. The CDR3 protein is CASSPASGGVGFF. Written as DNA, the CDR3 is TGTGCCAGCAGTCCTGCTAGCGGGGGGGTTGGGTTCTTC.

The chain uses TRBV5-6 and TRBJ2-2; D remains ambiguous. The CDR3 extends over 13 amino acids. V dropped 5 bases and J dropped 3 bases, with 8 bases sitting between them. Germline loops: CDR1 SGHDT, CDR2 YYEEEE. DNA for the CDR3: TGTGCCAGCAGACCCGACTACACCGGGGAGCTGTTTTTT. Translation gives CASRPDYTGELFF. The full variable domain, with the rest looked up from reference TRBV5-6 and TRBJ2-2, is DAGVTQSPTHLIKTRGQQVTLRCSPKSGHDTVSWYQQALGQGPQFIFQYYEEEERQRGNFPDRFSGHQFPNYSSELNVNALLLGDSALYLCASRPDYTGELFFGEGSRLTVL.

This clone has just one count. J is TRBJ2-1 and V is TRBV18; 7 nucleotides line up with TRBD2. The germline V gene has CDR1 KGHSH and CDR2 LQKENI. V shed 5 bases and J 2 bases; nucleotides not matched to a gene: 6. The CDR3 runs 15 residues. The CDR3 DNA sequence: TGTGCCAGCTCAGGGTCGCTAGCGGCCTACAATGAGCAGTTCTTC. Protein product: CASSGSLAAYNEQFF.

The rearrangement links TRBV27 to TRBJ1-6; D perhaps matches TRBD1 (5 bases). V gave up 3 bases and J gave up 4 bases, with 13 bases separating them. CDR1 is MNHEY and CDR2 is SMNVEV in the germline V gene (reference sequence). CDR3 length: 16 amino acids. Here the CDR3 DNA reads TGTGCCAGCAGTTTTAGGGGCCTTACTTATAATTCACCCCTCCACTTT. Residues: CASSFRGLTYNSPLHF.

The genes are TRBV5-1 and TRBJ2-7; 9 positions match TRBD1. The CDR3 has 16 amino acids. Trimming cost V 0 bases and J 3 bases; bases outside gene matches: 7. CDR1 and CDR2 from the germline V gene are SGHRS and YFSETQ. CDR3 bases: TGCGCCAGCAGCTTGGCCCGGGACAGGGTGTACTACGAGCAGTACTTC. Protein product: CASSLARDRVYYEQYF.